The entry below describes one T cell receptor beta chain. The entry originates in a study of blood T cell repertoires in COVID-19. Background on the study: The United States, Italy and Spain supplied acute and convalescent COVID-19 samples. T cells, B-cell-depleted T cells, or PBMCs supplied cDNA or gDNA.

Authors' data handling: Cell counts per sample came from amplifying reference gene primers. Profiling relied on immunoSEQ multiplex PCR, and the TCRdb table lists in-frame clones only, not all of them. The V and J calls and the clone size are those of that table, but D and trimming were determined from the DNA. The sample has 250,000 to 350,000 clones, roughly 86% seen once. Germline CDR1 GTSNPN, CDR2 SVGIG (reference sequence). V lost 5 bases, J lost 3 bases, and 10 bases stayed unmatched. The CDR3 extends over 15 amino acids. The receptor comes from a woman aged 25 to 45 with COVID-19, enrolled during active disease. This chain joins TRBV30 and TRBJ2-1; TRBD2 matches 7 bases. Sequencing was performed on peripheral blood. In DNA, the CDR3 is TGTGCCTGGTCGCCTGGCGGGAGCTTCTACAATGAGCAGTTCTTC. As protein: CAWSPGGSFYNEQFF.